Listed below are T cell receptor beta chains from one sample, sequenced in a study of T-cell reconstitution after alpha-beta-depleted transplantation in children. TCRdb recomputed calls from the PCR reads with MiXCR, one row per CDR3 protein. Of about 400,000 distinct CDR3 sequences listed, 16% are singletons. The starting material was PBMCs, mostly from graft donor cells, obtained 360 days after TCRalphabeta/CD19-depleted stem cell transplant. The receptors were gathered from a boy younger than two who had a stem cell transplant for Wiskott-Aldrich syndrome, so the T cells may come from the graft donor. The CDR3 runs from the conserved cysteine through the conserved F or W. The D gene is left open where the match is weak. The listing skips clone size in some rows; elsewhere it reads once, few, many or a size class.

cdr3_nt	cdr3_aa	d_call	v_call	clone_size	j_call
TGTGCCAGCAGCCAAGATGGGCGCGAGACCCAGTACTTC	CASSQDGRETQYF	-	TRBV4-2	many	TRBJ2-5
TGTGCCAGCAGCCTAGCAAACAGGGGGCGTACCGGGGAGCTGTTTTTT	CASSLANRGRTGELFF	TRBD1	TRBV3-1	few	TRBJ2-2
TGTGCCAGCAGTTACTGGGGGCCCAACGAGCAGTACTTC	CASSYWGPNEQYF	-	TRBV6-6	few	TRBJ2-7
TGTGCCAGCAGTCCCAGGCCCATCGAGTACGAGCAGTACTTC	CASSPRPIEYEQYF	-	TRBV12-3/TRBV12-4	few	TRBJ2-7
TGCAGTGCTATGACAGGGGGCCCGGCTGAAGCTTTCTTT	CSAMTGGPAEAFF	TRBD1	TRBV20-1	-	TRBJ1-1
TGCGCCAGCAGCCAAGATGGGACTATAGCGGGAGGGGGGCAGTTCTTC	CASSQDGTIAGGGQFF	TRBD2	TRBV4-3	-	TRBJ2-1
TGTGCCAGCAGCCTCATGAGCGTTTACTACAATGAGCAGTTCTTC	CASSLMSVYYNEQFF	-	TRBV9	-	TRBJ2-1
TGTGCCAGCAGTTACTCGAAATTGGGGCCCGCCTACGAGCAGTACTTC	CASSYSKLGPAYEQYF	-	TRBV6-5	many	TRBJ2-7
TGTGCCAGCACAGGGGACGAATGGGGTTACGAGCAGTACTTC	CASTGDEWGYEQYF	-	TRBV7-9	-	TRBJ2-7
TGTGCCAGCAGCTTAGGGGGACAGTCCGTCTCCTACGAGCAGTACTTC	CASSLGGQSVSYEQYF	TRBD1	TRBV11-3	-	TRBJ2-7
TGTGCCAGCAGTCCGACTAGCCGGGTTAAGTTCTTC	CASSPTSRVKFF	TRBD2	TRBV7-9	-	TRBJ2-1
TGTGCCAGCAGCTTGGACATTGAAGCTTTCTTT	CASSLDIEAFF	-	TRBV5-6	few	TRBJ1-1
TGTGCCAGCAGTGTCCTAGCTGAAGCTTTCTTT	CASSVLAEAFF	-	TRBV2	-	TRBJ1-1
TGTGCCAGCAGCTTATCTAGCGGGAGCCCGATGAACACCGGGGAGCTGTTTTTT	CASSLSSGSPMNTGELFF	TRBD2	TRBV11-1	few	TRBJ2-2
TGTGCCAGCAGCCCCAACCGGGACAGGGATCGTCTGTGGGAGACCCAGTACTTC	CASSPNRDRDRLWETQYF	TRBD1	TRBV11-1	-	TRBJ2-5
TGCGCCAGCAGCCACCTCGGGGGATCCTACGAGCAGTACTTC	CASSHLGGSYEQYF	-	TRBV5-1	few	TRBJ2-7
TGCAGTGCTAGCACCAAAAATGAAAAACTGTTTTTT	CSASTKNEKLFF	-	TRBV20-1	many	TRBJ1-4
TGTGCCAGCAGCTTAGACGGGAAAGATACGCAGTATTTT	CASSLDGKDTQYF	-	TRBV7-9	few	TRBJ2-3
TGTGCCAGCAGTGGTCGGCGGGAGACCCAGTACTTC	CASSGRRETQYF	-	TRBV12-3/TRBV12-4	-	TRBJ2-5
TGCGCCAGCAGCTTGGTGGGGACTATCAGGCAAGAGACCCAGTACTTC	CASSLVGTIRQETQYF	TRBD2	TRBV5-1	few	TRBJ2-5
TGTGCCAGCAGCCAAGAGACTAGCGGGAGCATTGAAGAGACCCAGTACTTC	CASSQETSGSIEETQYF	TRBD2	TRBV3-1	few	TRBJ2-5
TGTGCCAGCAGTCCGCTAGCGGGAGGGGTAATCGAGCAGTACTTC	CASSPLAGGVIEQYF	TRBD2	TRBV12-3/TRBV12-4	-	TRBJ2-7
TGTGCCAGCAGCGTAGATCCTAGCGGAGGTAGGTTCTTC	CASSVDPSGGRFF	TRBD2	TRBV9	-	TRBJ2-1
TGTGCCAGCAGTCCTACGCGAGGACTAGCGGGGAAAAGGGAGACCCAGTACTTC	CASSPTRGLAGKRETQYF	TRBD2	TRBV28	many	TRBJ2-5
TGTGCCAGCAGCCCTCGACTAGCGGGAGAGGAGGGCCCACAGGGTACGCAGTATTTT	CASSPRLAGEEGPQGTQYF	TRBD2	TRBV11-1	few	TRBJ2-3
TGTGCCAGCAGCCCTTTAGCGGGGGGGTCCTACGAGCAGTACTTC	CASSPLAGGSYEQYF	TRBD2	TRBV7-2	few	TRBJ2-7